These 11 T cell receptor beta chains share one sample of origin, sequenced in a study of blood T cells in healthy people across ages. Sample-barcoded 5' priming and a J-beta primer mix drove a second PCR of roughly 6 to 12 cycles. TCRdb recomputed calls from the 5' RACE reads with MiXCR, one row per CDR3 protein. The sample yields 1.5 million to 2 million distinct CDR3 sequences, about 39% seen once. Sequencing used blood. These receptors were collected from a human donor in good health.

This clonotype has only a few counts. V is TRBV7-2 and J is TRBJ2-7, with 9 positions matching TRBD2. Per germline, CDR1 SGHTA and CDR2 FQGNSA. The length of the CDR3 is 15 residues. The J segment lost 3 bases and the V segment lost 0 bases, leaving 3 bases of the junction unmatched. CDR3 DNA: TGTGCCAGCAGCTTAGCGCTAGCGGGGTTCTACGAGCAGTACTTC. Amino acids: CASSLALAGFYEQYF.

This clonotype was seen a handful of times. This rearrangement joins TRBV20-1 to TRBJ1-2, with 10 bases lining up with TRBD1. Germline-derived CDR1 and CDR2 are DFQATT and SNEGSKA (reference sequence). The CDR3 runs 14 residues. V was pared by 6 bases and J by 6 bases, with 10 bases of the junction left unmatched. The CDR3 spells CSARQGARDNGYTF. CDR3 sequence (DNA): TGCAGTGCGCGACAGGGGGCGCGGGACAATGGCTACACCTTC.

V is TRBV19 and J is TRBJ1-2; a possible D gene is TRBD1 (6 bases). Trimming took 5 bases from V and 5 from J, leaving 18 bases between them. The length of the CDR3 is 15 residues. The V gene's germline CDR1 is LNHDA and CDR2 SQIVND (reference sequence). The CDR3 bases are TGTGCCAGTAGTTCTCGGACAGATTTGGGGTATGGCTACACCTTC. Its protein is CASSSRTDLGYGYTF.

This clonotype was detected only a few times. This chain joins TRBV7-2 and TRBJ1-5; the D gene is possibly TRBD1 (5 bases). Deletions cut 4 bases from V and 0 bases from J, with 10 bases between. Germline CDR1 reads SGHTA; CDR2 reads FQGNSA. The CDR3 sequence is 15 residues long. CDR3 coding DNA: TGTGCCAGCAGCTGGGGACCCTATAGCAATCAGCCCCAGCATTTT. It specifies CASSWGPYSNQPQHF.

A note on this clonotype: Germline is not matched at one junction end, which may reflect a read error. The gene calls are TRBV9 and TRBJ1-4; possible D gene TRBD1, 5 bases. The germline gives CDR1 SGDLS, CDR2 YYNGEE. The length of the CDR3 is 15 residues. The CDR3 sequence: CAGSPWRGDREKLFF. CDR3 DNA sequence: TGTGCCGGCAGCCCATGGCGAGGGGATCGGGAAAAACTGTTTTTT.

This clonotype was observed a handful of times. The chain combines TRBV10-3 with TRBJ2-1; tentatively, D is TRBD2 (6 bases). Germline V gene data show CDR1 as ENHRY and CDR2 as SYGVKD. The CDR3 spans 14 residues. Trimming removed 4 bases at V and 8 bases at J, with 15 bases between. The DNA of the CDR3 is TGTGCCATCAGTGTTAGGGCGGGGCAGGATGAGCAGTTCTTC. Translating it yields CAISVRAGQDEQFF.

In its sample, this clonotype was seen a few times. The V and J genes are TRBV3-1 and TRBJ2-7, with TRBD2 matching over 11 bases. From germline, CDR1 is LGHDT and CDR2 YNNKEL (reference sequence). The CDR3 length is 18 residues. The ends lost 1 base at V and 2 bases at J; junction bases unmatched: 10. The CDR3, as DNA: TGTGCCAGCAGCCAAGTGGAACTAGCGGGGGCCTATACCTACGAGCAGTACTTC. It yields the protein CASSQVELAGAYTYEQYF.

The rearrangement uses TRBV28 and TRBJ1-5; 11 nucleotides match TRBD1. V dropped 5 bases and J dropped 8; count of bases not matched to a gene: 8. CDR1 and CDR2 from the germline V gene are MDHEN and SYDVKM. The CDR3 has 15 residues. CDR3 in amino acids: CASSELGQGEEPQHF. CDR3 DNA sequence: TGTGCCAGCAGTGAACTGGGACAGGGGGAGGAGCCCCAGCATTTT. The variable domain in full, completed from reference TRBV28 and TRBJ1-5, reads DVKVTQSSRYLVKRTGEKVFLECVQDMDHENMFWYRQDPGLGLRLIYFSYDVKMKEKGDIPEGYSVSREKKERFSLILESASTNQTSMYLCASSELGQGEEPQHFGDGTRLSIL.

The chain carries TRBV7-9 and TRBJ2-3; D remains unclear. CDR1 and CDR2 from the germline V gene are SEHNR and FQNEAQ (reference sequence). This CDR3 is 17 amino acids long. V dropped 3 bases and J dropped 0 bases, with 16 bases sitting between them. The CDR3, as DNA: TGTGCCAGCAGCTTCCCGACGACTGGGCTTAGCACAGATACGCAGTATTTT. This codes for CASSFPTTGLSTDTQYF. Filled out from reference TRBV7-9 and TRBJ2-3, the complete variable domain reads DTGVSQNPRHKITKRGQNVTFRCDPISEHNRLYWYRQTLGQGPEFLTYFQNEAQLEKSRLLSDRFSAERPKGSFSTLEIQRTEQGDSAMYLCASSFPTTGLSTDTQYFGPGTRLTVL.

Only a few counts were recorded for this clonotype. This chain's CDR3 is CASSPIGQGLYGYTF. The CDR3 DNA reads TGTGCCAGCAGCCCAATCGGACAGGGTTTGTATGGCTACACCTTC. The genes are TRBV7-6 and TRBJ1-2; 8 nucleotides align to TRBD1. This CDR3 is 15 amino acids long. J was trimmed by 5 bases and V by 5 bases; bases with no gene match: 10. Per germline, CDR1 SGHVS and CDR2 FNYEAQ.

The chain is built from TRBV5-1 and TRBJ2-7; no firm D call. CDR3 length: 13 amino acids. Trimming removed 5 bases at V and 4 bases at J, with 13 bases between. Germline values: CDR1 SGHRS, CDR2 YFSETQ. DNA of the CDR3: TGCGCCAGCAGTCAGCCCCCGTGGTACGAGCAGTACTTC. It is translated as CASSQPPWYEQYF. The variable domain in full, with the rest retrieved from reference TRBV5-1 and TRBJ2-7, is KAGVTQTPRYLIKTRGQQVTLSCSPISGHRSVSWYQQTPGQGLQFLFEYFSETQRNKGNFPGRFSGRQFSNSRSEMNVSTLELGDSALYLCASSQPPWYEQYFGPGTRLTVT.